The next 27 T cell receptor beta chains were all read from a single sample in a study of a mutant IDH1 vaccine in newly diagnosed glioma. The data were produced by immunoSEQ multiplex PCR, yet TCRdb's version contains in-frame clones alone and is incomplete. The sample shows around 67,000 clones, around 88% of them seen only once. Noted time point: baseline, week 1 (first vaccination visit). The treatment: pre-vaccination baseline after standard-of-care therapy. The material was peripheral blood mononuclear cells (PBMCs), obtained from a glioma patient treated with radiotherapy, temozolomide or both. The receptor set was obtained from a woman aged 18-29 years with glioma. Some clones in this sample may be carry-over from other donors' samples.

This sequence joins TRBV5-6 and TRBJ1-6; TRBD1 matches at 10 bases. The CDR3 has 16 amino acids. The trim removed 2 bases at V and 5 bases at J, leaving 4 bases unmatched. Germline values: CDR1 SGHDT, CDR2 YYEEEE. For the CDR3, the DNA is TGTGCCAGCAGCTTTGGGACAGGGGATCATAATTCACCCCTCCACTTT. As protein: CASSFGTGDHNSPLHF. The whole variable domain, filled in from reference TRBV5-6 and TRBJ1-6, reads DAGVTQSPTHLIKTRGQQVTLRCSPKSGHDTVSWYQQALGQGPQFIFQYYEEEERQRGNFPDRFSGHQFPNYSSELNVNALLLGDSALYLCASSFGTGDHNSPLHFGNGTRLTVT.

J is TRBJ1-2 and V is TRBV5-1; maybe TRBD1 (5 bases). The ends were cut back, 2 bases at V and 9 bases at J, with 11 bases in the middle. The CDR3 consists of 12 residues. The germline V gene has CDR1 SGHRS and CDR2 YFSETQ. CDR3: CASSFDSRSYTF. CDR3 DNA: TGCGCCAGCAGCTTTGACAGTAGGAGCTACACCTTC. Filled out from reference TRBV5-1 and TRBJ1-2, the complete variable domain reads KAGVTQTPRYLIKTRGQQVTLSCSPISGHRSVSWYQQTPGQGLQFLFEYFSETQRNKGNFPGRFSGRQFSNSRSEMNVSTLELGDSALYLCASSFDSRSYTFGSGTRLTVV.

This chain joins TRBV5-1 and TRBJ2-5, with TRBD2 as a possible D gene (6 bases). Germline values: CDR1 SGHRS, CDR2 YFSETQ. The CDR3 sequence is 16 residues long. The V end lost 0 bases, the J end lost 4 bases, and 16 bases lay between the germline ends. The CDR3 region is CASSLGGGTLLETQYF. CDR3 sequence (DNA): TGCGCCAGCAGCTTGGGTGGCGGGACTCTATTAGAGACCCAGTACTTC. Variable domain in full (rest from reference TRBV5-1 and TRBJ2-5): KAGVTQTPRYLIKTRGQQVTLSCSPISGHRSVSWYQQTPGQGLQFLFEYFSETQRNKGNFPGRFSGRQFSNSRSEMNVSTLELGDSALYLCASSLGGGTLLETQYFGPGTRLLVL.

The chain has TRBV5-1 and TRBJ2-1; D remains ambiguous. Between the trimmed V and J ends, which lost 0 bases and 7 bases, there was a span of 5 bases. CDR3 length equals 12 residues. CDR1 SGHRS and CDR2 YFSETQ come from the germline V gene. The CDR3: CASSLAWNEQFF. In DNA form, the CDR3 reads TGCGCCAGCAGCTTGGCCTGGAATGAGCAGTTCTTC.

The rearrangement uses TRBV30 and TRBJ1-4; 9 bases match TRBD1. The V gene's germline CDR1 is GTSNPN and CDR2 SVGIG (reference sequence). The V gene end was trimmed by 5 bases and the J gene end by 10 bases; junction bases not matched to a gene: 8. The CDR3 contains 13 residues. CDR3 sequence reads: CAWAGTGRGKLFF. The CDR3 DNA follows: TGTGCCTGGGCCGGGACAGGGAGGGGAAAACTGTTTTTT.

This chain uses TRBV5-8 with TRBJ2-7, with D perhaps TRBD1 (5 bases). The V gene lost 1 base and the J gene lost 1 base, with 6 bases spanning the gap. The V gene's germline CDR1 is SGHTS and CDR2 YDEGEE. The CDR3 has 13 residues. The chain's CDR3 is CASSLQGSYEQYF. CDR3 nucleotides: TGTGCCAGCAGCTTGCAGGGATCCTACGAGCAGTACTTC.

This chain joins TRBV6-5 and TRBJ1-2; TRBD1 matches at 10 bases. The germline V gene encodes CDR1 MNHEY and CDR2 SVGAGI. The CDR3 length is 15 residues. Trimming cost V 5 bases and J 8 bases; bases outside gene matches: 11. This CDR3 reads CASSRTGGHLEGYTF. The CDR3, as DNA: TGTGCCAGCAGTCGGACAGGGGGGCACTTAGAGGGCTACACCTTC.

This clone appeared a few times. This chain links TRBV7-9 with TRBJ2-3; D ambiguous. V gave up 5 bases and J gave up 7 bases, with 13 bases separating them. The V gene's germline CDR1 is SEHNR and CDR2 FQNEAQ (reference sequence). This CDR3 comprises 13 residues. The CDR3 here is CASSTLAPNTQYF. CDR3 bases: TGTGCCAGCAGCACCTTAGCCCCCAATACGCAGTATTTT.

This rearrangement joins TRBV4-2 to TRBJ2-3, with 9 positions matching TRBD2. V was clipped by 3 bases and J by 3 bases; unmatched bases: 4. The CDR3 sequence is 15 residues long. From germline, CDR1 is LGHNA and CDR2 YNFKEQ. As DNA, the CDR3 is TGTGCCAGCAGCCATCGGCTAGCGGGGACAGATACGCAGTATTTT. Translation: CASSHRLAGTDTQYF.

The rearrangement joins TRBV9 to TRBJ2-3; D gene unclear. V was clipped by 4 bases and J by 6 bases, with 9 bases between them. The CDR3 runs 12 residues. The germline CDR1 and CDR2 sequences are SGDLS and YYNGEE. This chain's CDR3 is CASSLPRDTQYF. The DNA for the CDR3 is TGTGCCAGCAGCCTTCCCCGGGATACGCAGTATTTT.

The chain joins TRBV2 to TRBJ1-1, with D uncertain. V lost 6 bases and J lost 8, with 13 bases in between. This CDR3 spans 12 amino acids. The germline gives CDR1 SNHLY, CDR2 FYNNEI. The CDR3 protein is CASSPDYREAFF. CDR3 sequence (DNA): TGTGCCAGCAGCCCCGACTATAGGGAAGCTTTCTTT.

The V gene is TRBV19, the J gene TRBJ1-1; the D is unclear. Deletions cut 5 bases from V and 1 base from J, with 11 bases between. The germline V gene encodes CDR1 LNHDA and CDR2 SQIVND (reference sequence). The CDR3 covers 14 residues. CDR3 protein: CASSFLQKNTEAFF. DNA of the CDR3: TGTGCCAGTAGTTTCCTCCAGAAGAACACTGAAGCTTTCTTT. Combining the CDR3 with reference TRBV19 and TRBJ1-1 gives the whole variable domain DGGITQSPKYLFRKEGQNVTLSCEQNLNHDAMYWYRQDPGQGLRLIYYSQIVNDFQKGDIAEGYSVSREKKESFPLTVTSAQKNPTAFYLCASSFLQKNTEAFFGQGTRLTVV.

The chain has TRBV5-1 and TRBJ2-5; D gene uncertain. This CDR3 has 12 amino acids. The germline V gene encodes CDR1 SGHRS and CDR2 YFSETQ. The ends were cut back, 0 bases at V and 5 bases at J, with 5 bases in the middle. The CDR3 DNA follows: TGCGCCAGCAGCTTGGGGTGGGAGACCCAGTACTTC. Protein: CASSLGWETQYF.

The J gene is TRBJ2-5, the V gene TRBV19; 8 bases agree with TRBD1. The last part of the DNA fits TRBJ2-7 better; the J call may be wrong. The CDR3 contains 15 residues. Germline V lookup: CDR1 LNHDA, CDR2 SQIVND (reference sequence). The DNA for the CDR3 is TGTGCCAGTAGCCTGTCCCCAGGGGGCGTCTACGAGCAGTACTTC. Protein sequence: CASSLSPGGVYEQYF.

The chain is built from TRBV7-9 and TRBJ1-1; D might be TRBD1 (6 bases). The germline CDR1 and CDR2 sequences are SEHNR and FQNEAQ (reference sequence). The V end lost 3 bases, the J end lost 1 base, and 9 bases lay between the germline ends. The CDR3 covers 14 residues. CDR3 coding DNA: TGTGCCAGCAGCTTGCCAGGGGAGAACACTGAAGCTTTCTTT. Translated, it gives CASSLPGENTEAFF.

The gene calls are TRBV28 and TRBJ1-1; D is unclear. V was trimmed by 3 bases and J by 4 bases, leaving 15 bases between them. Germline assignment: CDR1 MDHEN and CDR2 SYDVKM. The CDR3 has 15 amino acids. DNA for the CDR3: TGTGCCAGCAGTTTGGTGGCTACCGCGGGCACTGAAGCTTTCTTT. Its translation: CASSLVATAGTEAFF.

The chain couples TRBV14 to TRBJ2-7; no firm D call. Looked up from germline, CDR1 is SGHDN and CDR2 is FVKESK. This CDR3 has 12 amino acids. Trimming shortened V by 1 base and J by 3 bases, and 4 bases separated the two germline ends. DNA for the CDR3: TGTGCCAGCAGCCAAGCCGGCTACGAGCAGTACTTC. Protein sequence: CASSQAGYEQYF.

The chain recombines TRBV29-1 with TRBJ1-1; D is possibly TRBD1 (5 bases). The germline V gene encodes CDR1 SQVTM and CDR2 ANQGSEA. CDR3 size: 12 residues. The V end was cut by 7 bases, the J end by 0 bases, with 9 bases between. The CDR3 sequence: CSGQTMNTEAFF. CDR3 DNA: TGCAGCGGACAGACGATGAACACTGAAGCTTTCTTT.

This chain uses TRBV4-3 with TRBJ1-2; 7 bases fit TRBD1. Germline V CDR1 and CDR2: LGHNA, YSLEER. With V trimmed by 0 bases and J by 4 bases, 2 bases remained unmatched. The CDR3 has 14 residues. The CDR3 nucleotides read TGCGCCAGCAGCCAAGATAACAGGGGCTATGGCTACACCTTC. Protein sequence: CASSQDNRGYGYTF.

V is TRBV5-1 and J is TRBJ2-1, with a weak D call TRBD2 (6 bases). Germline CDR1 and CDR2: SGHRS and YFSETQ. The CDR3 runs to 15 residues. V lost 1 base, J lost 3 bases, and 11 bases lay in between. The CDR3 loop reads CASSLTSRDYNEQFF. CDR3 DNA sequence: TGCGCCAGCAGCTTGACTAGCCGCGACTACAATGAGCAGTTCTTC.

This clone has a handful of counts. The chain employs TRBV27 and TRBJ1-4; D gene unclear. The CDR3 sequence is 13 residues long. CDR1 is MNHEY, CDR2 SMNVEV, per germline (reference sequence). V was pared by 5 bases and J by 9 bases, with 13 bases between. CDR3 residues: CASSPVGSQKLFF. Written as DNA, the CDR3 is TGTGCCAGCAGTCCGGTTGGCAGTCAAAAACTGTTTTTT.

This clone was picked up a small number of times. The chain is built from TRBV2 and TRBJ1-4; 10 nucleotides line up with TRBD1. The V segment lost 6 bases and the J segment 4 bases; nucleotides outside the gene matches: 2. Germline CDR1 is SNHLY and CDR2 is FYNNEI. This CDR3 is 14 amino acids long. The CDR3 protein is CASRGTGVNEKLFF. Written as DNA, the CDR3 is TGTGCCAGCAGAGGGACAGGGGTTAATGAAAAACTGTTTTTT.

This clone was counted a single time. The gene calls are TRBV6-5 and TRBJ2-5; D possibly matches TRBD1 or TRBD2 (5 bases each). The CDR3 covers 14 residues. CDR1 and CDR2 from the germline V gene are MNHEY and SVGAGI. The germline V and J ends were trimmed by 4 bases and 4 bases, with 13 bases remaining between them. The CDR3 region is CASSWGRRGETQYF. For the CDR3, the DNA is TGTGCCAGCAGTTGGGGGAGAAGAGGAGAGACCCAGTACTTC.

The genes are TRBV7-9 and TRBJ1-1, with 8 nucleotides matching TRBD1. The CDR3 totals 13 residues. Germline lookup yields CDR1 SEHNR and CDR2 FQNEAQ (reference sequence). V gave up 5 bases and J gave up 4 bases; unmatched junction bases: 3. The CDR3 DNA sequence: TGTGCCAGCAGCCACGGGACAGGCACTGAAGCTTTCTTT. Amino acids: CASSHGTGTEAFF. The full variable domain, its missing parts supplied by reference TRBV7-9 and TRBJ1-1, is DTGVSQNPRHKITKRGQNVTFRCDPISEHNRLYWYRQTLGQGPEFLTYFQNEAQLEKSRLLSDRFSAERPKGSFSTLEIQRTEQGDSAMYLCASSHGTGTEAFFGQGTRLTVV.

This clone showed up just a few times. The CDR3 here is CASIFVGQNYGYTF. CDR3 in DNA: TGTGCCAGCATTTTTGTAGGGCAGAACTATGGCTACACCTTC. The rearrangement joins TRBV6-1 to TRBJ1-2; unclear D gene. Germline V gene lookup returns CDR1 MNHNS and CDR2 SASEGT. The V end was cut by 7 bases, the J end by 2 bases, with 14 bases between. The CDR3 runs to 14 residues.

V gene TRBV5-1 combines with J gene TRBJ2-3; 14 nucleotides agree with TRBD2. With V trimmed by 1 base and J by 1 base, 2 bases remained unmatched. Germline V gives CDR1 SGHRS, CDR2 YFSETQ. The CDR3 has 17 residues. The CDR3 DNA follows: TGCGCCAGCAGCTTGCTGACTAGCGGGAGGGGCACAGATACGCAGTATTTT. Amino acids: CASSLLTSGRGTDTQYF.

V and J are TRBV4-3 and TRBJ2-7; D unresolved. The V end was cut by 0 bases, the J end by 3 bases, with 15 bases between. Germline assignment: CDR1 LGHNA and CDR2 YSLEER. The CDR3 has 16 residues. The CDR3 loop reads CASSQDLGPLGYEQYF. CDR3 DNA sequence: TGCGCCAGCAGCCAAGATCTCGGTCCTTTAGGCTACGAGCAGTACTTC.